This record concerns one T cell receptor (beta chain) sequence. Antigen: not known. Germline V lookup: CDR1 SSHAT, CDR2 FNYEAQ (reference sequence). The CDR3 contains 16 residues. J was trimmed by 4 bases and V by 2 bases; bases with no gene match: 6. The data derive from a study of immune evolution from preneoplasia to lung adenocarcinoma. Whole-study results and caveats: Normal lung had the highest top T cell clone frequencies. Later-stage lesions appeared to have more T cells, more diversity, less clonality.

Resections took place in Japan or China from the mid-2010s to the late 2010s. Macro-dissection enriched premalignant or tumor cells before nucleic acid extraction. The assay was immunoSEQ multiplex PCR, and TCRdb's table has in-frame clones only and misses some. The sample lists 5,000 to 7,000 clones, around 87% occurring once. The sequencing input was FFPE invasive lung adenocarcinoma tissue. The rearrangement joins TRBV7-7 to TRBJ2-1, with 9 nucleotides matching TRBD2. The sequence derives from a person between 50 and 70 years old with lung adenocarcinoma. This chain's CDR3 is CASSLRGRAEYNEQFF. For the CDR3, the DNA is TGTGCCAGCAGCTTACGCGGGAGGGCCGAATACAATGAGCAGTTCTTC.